This entry lists 30 T cell receptor beta chains sequenced from one sample in a study of metastatic and nonmetastatic thyroid tumors. None of the patients had undergone any treatment ahead of thyroid surgery. Via MiXCR, TCRdb re-called the PCR reads. The sample carries approximately 21,000 clones, just over 20% recorded once. Sequenced: blood. The source is a female donor with papillary thyroid cancer or a benign thyroid nodule (not recorded which). Some clones in this sample may be carry-over from other donors' samples.

The CDR3 DNA sequence: TGCGCCAGCAGCTTTGCATCGGGGCTCTCCTACAATGAGCAGTTCTTC. This codes for CASSFASGLSYNEQFF. The chain joins TRBV5-1 to TRBJ2-1; D tentatively reads TRBD1 or TRBD2 (5 bases each). The CDR3 has 16 amino acids. V dropped 2 bases and J dropped 0 bases, with 12 bases sitting between them. The germline gives CDR1 SGHRS, CDR2 YFSETQ.

This clone was detected ten times or more. This sequence joins TRBV2 and TRBJ2-1; TRBD2 aligns across 10 bases. The length of the CDR3 is 14 residues. The germline V gene encodes CDR1 SNHLY and CDR2 FYNNEI. V shed 6 bases and J 10 bases; nucleotides not matched to a gene: 9. In DNA, the CDR3 is TGTGCCAGCAGGGCCGGACTAGCGGTCTGGGAGCAGTTCTTC. Amino acids: CASRAGLAVWEQFF.

This clone appeared once. This sequence joins TRBV9 and TRBJ2-1, with 11 positions matching TRBD2. Trimming removed 3 bases from V and 7 bases from J; junction bases left unmatched: 12. The CDR3 runs 17 residues. CDR1 and CDR2 from the germline V gene are SGDLS and YYNGEE. CDR3 sequence reads: CASSATGTSGSWNEQFF. The CDR3 region has the DNA TGTGCCAGCAGCGCCACAGGTACTAGCGGGAGCTGGAATGAGCAGTTCTTC.

This clone has ten or more counts. CDR3 sequence (DNA): TGTGCCAGCAGCCCACCGACAGGGATCCACAATGAGCAGTTCTTC. It is translated as CASSPPTGIHNEQFF. The V gene is TRBV3-1, the J gene TRBJ2-1; TRBD1 aligns across 7 bases. The V segment lost 4 bases and the J segment 5 bases; nucleotides outside the gene matches: 8. The germline V gene has CDR1 LGHDT and CDR2 YNNKEL (reference sequence). This CDR3 spans 15 amino acids.

The table lists this clone with a few counts. The chain joins TRBV9 to TRBJ2-5; D is perhaps TRBD2 (7 bases). CDR3 length: 16 amino acids. CDR1 is SGDLS, CDR2 YYNGEE, per germline. V shed 0 bases and J shed 2 bases, with 14 bases lying between them. The CDR3 protein is CASSVGGGAGQETQYF. The CDR3 bases are TGTGCCAGCAGCGTAGGGGGGGGCGCTGGGCAAGAGACCCAGTACTTC.

V is TRBV6-2 or TRBV6-3 and J is TRBJ2-1; 7 bases are shared with TRBD2. Per germline, CDR1 MNHEY and CDR2 SVGEGT. V gave up 4 bases and J gave up 7 bases; unmatched junction bases: 19. This CDR3 has 18 amino acids. The CDR3 region is CASSLTSWSARAINEQFF. DNA for the CDR3: TGTGCCAGCAGTTTGACTAGCTGGAGTGCGAGGGCGATTAATGAGCAGTTCTTC.

This clone was counted many times. J is TRBJ2-7 and V is TRBV10-3, with TRBD1 matching over 7 bases. This CDR3 is built from 14 residues. CDR1 ENHRY and CDR2 SYGVKD come from the germline V gene. V gave up 6 bases and J gave up 1 base; unmatched junction bases: 6. The CDR3 DNA is TGTGCCATCAGGGCGACAGGGTTGTCCTACGAGCAGTACTTC. It encodes CAIRATGLSYEQYF.

This clone was detected a few times. The same CDR3 also results from other DNA sequences found in this sample. The chain uses TRBV12-3 or TRBV12-4 and TRBJ1-1; the match to TRBD1 covers 8 bases. The CDR3 runs to 17 residues. V was pared by 1 base and J by 2 bases, with 9 bases of the junction left unmatched. CDR3 in DNA: TGTGCCAGCAGTTTAGGTGGGAGCAGGGGGCTTAACACTGAAGCTTTCTTT. It specifies CASSLGGSRGLNTEAFF.

This clone was counted many times. The chain uses TRBV15 and TRBJ1-1; no definite D call. This CDR3 region has 13 residues. Looked up from germline, CDR1 is LNHNV and CDR2 is YYDKDF (reference sequence). Trimming removed 0 bases from V and 8 bases from J, with 10 bases in between. The CDR3 region has the DNA TGTGCCACCAGCAGAGACCTCGGGAAGGAAGCTTTCTTT. Protein product: CATSRDLGKEAFF. The entire variable domain, with the rest obtained from reference TRBV15 and TRBJ1-1, is as follows: DAMVIQNPRYQVTQFGKPVTLSCSQTLNHNVMYWYQQKSSQAPKLLFHYYDKDFNNEADTPDNFQSRRPNTSFCFLDIRSPGLGDTAMYLCATSRDLGKEAFFGQGTRLTVV.

This clone was counted at least ten times. The chain recombines TRBV5-6 with TRBJ1-2, with TRBD1 matching 7 bases. CDR1 and CDR2 (germline): SGHDT, YYEEEE. The CDR3 covers 15 residues. V lost 3 bases, J lost 0 bases, and 5 bases stayed unmatched. The chain's CDR3 is CASSYRTGSNYGYTF. CDR3 coding DNA: TGTGCCAGCAGCTATAGGACAGGATCTAACTATGGCTACACCTTC.

Comment on this clone: An end of the junction differs from the germline gene, which may be a read error. The CDR3 here is CVSSLDAGGSSYEQFF. As DNA, the CDR3 is TGTGTCAGCAGCTTGGACGCGGGGGGCTCGAGCTATGAGCAGTTCTTC. The chain is built from TRBV5-4 and TRBJ2-1; 8 positions match TRBD2. The CDR3 extends over 16 amino acids. Germline values: CDR1 SGHNT, CDR2 YYREEE (reference sequence).

This clone was observed many times. The V and J genes are TRBV24-1 and TRBJ2-3; tentative D call: TRBD2 (6 bases). This CDR3 comprises 14 residues. Trimming left V 7 bases short and J 6 bases short, with 16 bases between. From germline, CDR1 is KGHDR and CDR2 SFDVKD. CDR3 in amino acids: CATSSGVGMDTQYF. CDR3 nucleotides: TGTGCCACCAGCTCGGGAGTAGGTATGGATACGCAGTATTTT.

This clone was seen repeatedly, ten times or more. J is TRBJ2-3 and V is TRBV5-1, with 11 bases lining up with TRBD1. Germline V gene lookup returns CDR1 SGHRS and CDR2 YFSETQ. The CDR3 has 16 residues. V shed 5 bases, J shed 2 bases, and the junction held 7 bases outside the gene matches. The CDR3 DNA reads as TGCGCCAGCAGGGCTGGGGACAGGGGGACCACAGATACGCAGTATTTT. Encoded protein: CASRAGDRGTTDTQYF. Full variable domain (missing parts from reference TRBV5-1 and TRBJ2-3): KAGVTQTPRYLIKTRGQQVTLSCSPISGHRSVSWYQQTPGQGLQFLFEYFSETQRNKGNFPGRFSGRQFSNSRSEMNVSTLELGDSALYLCASRAGDRGTTDTQYFGPGTRLTVL.

This clone was observed at least ten times. The V call is TRBV5-1, the J call TRBJ2-1; D is unresolved. This CDR3 spans 12 amino acids. CDR1 is SGHRS, CDR2 YFSETQ, per germline. The V gene lost 4 bases and the J gene lost 4 bases, with 6 bases spanning the gap. The CDR3 protein is CASSLDYNEQFF. The CDR3 coding sequence is TGCGCCAGCAGCCTAGATTACAATGAGCAGTTCTTC.

This clone was seen once. The rearrangement uses TRBV7-9 and TRBJ1-2, with 8 bases aligning to TRBD1. Germline values: CDR1 SEHNR, CDR2 FQNEAQ (reference sequence). Trimming cost V 3 bases and J 3 bases; bases outside gene matches: 3. This CDR3 is 14 amino acids long. The DNA for the CDR3 is TGTGCCAGCAGCTTGACGACAGGGGACTATGGCTACACCTTC. This encodes CASSLTTGDYGYTF.

By share of the sample, this clone is medium-sized. The genes are TRBV6-1 and TRBJ1-1; D perhaps matches TRBD1 (5 bases). Germline V lookup: CDR1 MNHNS, CDR2 SASEGT. The V end was cut by 8 bases, the J end by 5 bases, with 15 bases between. The CDR3 contains 13 residues. The CDR3 region has the DNA TGTGCCAGCTGCAGGGATGAAAAGACTGAAGCTTTCTTT. It encodes CASCRDEKTEAFF.

A few counts support this clone. A read error may explain this, as a much larger clone is one base away. This rearrangement joins TRBV11-1 to TRBJ2-2; TRBD2 agrees at 7 bases. Germline V gene lookup returns CDR1 SGHAT and CDR2 FQDESV (reference sequence). This CDR3 is built from 17 residues. V was clipped by 3 bases and J by 6 bases; unmatched bases: 13. The CDR3 here is CASSFGLSGGGSGELFF. CDR3 DNA sequence: TGTGCCAGCAGCTTTGGGCTTAGCGGCGGGGGTTCCGGGGAGCTGTTTTTT.

On this clone: One end of the junction is discordant with germline, which a read error may explain. This chain uses TRBV4-1 with TRBJ2-3; D perhaps matches TRBD2 (5 bases). Germline assignment: CDR1 MGHRA and CDR2 YSYEKL. The CDR3 has 16 amino acids. CDR3 bases: TGCGCCATCAGCCAAGGTCAGCTGGAGGTGGAGGATACGCAGTATTTT. It encodes CAISQGQLEVEDTQYF.

At least ten counts were recorded for this clone. The chain uses TRBV7-9 and TRBJ2-7; D not certain. The CDR3 sequence is 13 residues long. Per germline, CDR1 SEHNR and CDR2 FQNEAQ (reference sequence). Between the trimmed V and J ends, which lost 1 base and 6 bases, there was a span of 10 bases. The CDR3 region is CASSLEMVSEQYF. The CDR3 DNA follows: TGTGCCAGCAGCTTAGAGATGGTTAGCGAGCAGTACTTC.

This clone was found once. The junction shows a germline mismatch at one end, possibly a read error. The V call is TRBV9, the J call TRBJ2-3; no clear D gene. CDR3 length: 14 residues. CDR1 is SGDLS and CDR2 is YYNGEE in the germline V gene. The CDR3 DNA follows: TGTGCCAGCAGCGACACGTACGGCACGGATACGCAGTATTTT. Translation gives CASSDTYGTDTQYF.

This clone was picked up many times. V and J are TRBV20-1 and TRBJ2-1; 11 nucleotides line up with TRBD2. Germline trimming cut 3 bases from V and 5 bases from J; bases unmatched to any gene: 0. This CDR3 contains 13 residues. Germline V CDR1 and CDR2: DFQATT, SNEGSKA (reference sequence). For the CDR3, the DNA is TGCAGTGCTAGGGGACTAGCGGACAATGAGCAGTTCTTC. Its protein product is CSARGLADNEQFF.

This clone has a count of ten or more. The chain combines TRBV7-9 with TRBJ2-2, with TRBD2 identical over 7 bases. From germline, CDR1 is SEHNR and CDR2 FQNEAQ (reference sequence). V was clipped by 3 bases and J by 4 bases; unmatched bases: 5. CDR3 length: 15 residues. The DNA of the CDR3 is TGTGCCAGCAGCTTTGCCTGGGGGGGCACCGGGGAGCTGTTTTTT. Translation gives CASSFAWGGTGELFF.

This clone ranks as medium-sized. As DNA, the CDR3 is TGTGCCACCAGCAGACAGAACCGGGACAGGATTCGCGAGCAGTACTTC. It encodes CATSRQNRDRIREQYF. The V call is TRBV15, the J call TRBJ2-7, with 8 nucleotides matching TRBD1. Germline trimming cut 2 bases from V and 6 bases from J; bases unmatched to any gene: 12. CDR3 length equals 16 residues. Germline values: CDR1 LNHNV, CDR2 YYDKDF (reference sequence).

This clone was seen many times. V usage is TRBV7-6 and J usage is TRBJ2-3; 8 bases are shared with TRBD2. CDR1 is SGHVS, CDR2 FNYEAQ, per germline. With 0 bases clipped from V and 3 bases from J, the junction kept 11 bases outside the gene matches. CDR3 length equals 18 residues. The CDR3 bases are TGTGCCAGCAGCTTAGCACCTACAGCGGGAGTTAGGACAGATACGCAGTATTTT. This codes for CASSLAPTAGVRTDTQYF.

This clone was observed many times. This chain links TRBV28 with TRBJ1-1; possibly TRBD1 for D (6 bases). The V gene lost 5 bases and the J gene lost 6 bases, with 19 bases spanning the gap. The V gene's germline CDR1 is MDHEN and CDR2 SYDVKM. The CDR3 totals 15 residues. For the CDR3, the DNA is TGTGCCAGCAGTCCCCCGGGACATGCCTCACCTGAAGCTTTCTTT. The encoded protein is CASSPPGHASPEAFF.

The J gene is TRBJ1-3, the V gene TRBV6-1; D call uncertain. This CDR3 region has 14 residues. The V gene lost 3 bases and the J gene lost 5 bases, with 11 bases spanning the gap. The germline gives CDR1 MNHNS, CDR2 SASEGT. The CDR3 sequence is CASSDRAGRNTIYF. In nucleotides, the CDR3 is TGTGCCAGCAGTGACCGCGCAGGAAGAAACACCATATATTTT.

This clone was seen at least ten times. The V and J genes are TRBV20-1 and TRBJ1-6; unclear D gene. Trimming removed 3 bases from V and 4 bases from J, with 4 bases in between. The germline gives CDR1 DFQATT, CDR2 SNEGSKA (reference sequence). The CDR3 contains 12 residues. This CDR3 is CSARGYNSPLHF. CDR3 DNA sequence: TGCAGTGCTAGGGGGTATAATTCACCCCTCCACTTT.

A note on this clone: The junction does not match germline at one end; this may be a read error. The V gene is TRBV19, the J gene TRBJ1-2; D possibly corresponds to TRBD1 (5 bases). This CDR3 spans 14 amino acids. Per germline, CDR1 LNHDA and CDR2 SQIVND (reference sequence). The CDR3 nucleotides are TGTCCCAGTTATTATCACGGGACGGTAAATGGCTACACCTTC. This encodes CPSYYHGTVNGYTF.

This clone was counted many times. V is TRBV20-1 and J is TRBJ1-2; weak D call: TRBD1 (5 bases). CDR3 length equals 13 residues. V gave up 6 bases and J gave up 2 bases, with 13 bases separating them. Germline lookup yields CDR1 DFQATT and CDR2 SNEGSKA (reference sequence). The CDR3 loop is CSAPEGPNYGYTF. In DNA form, the CDR3 reads TGCAGTGCCCCCGAGGGGCCGAACTATGGCTACACCTTC.

The J gene is TRBJ1-1, the V gene TRBV9, with 8 bases lining up with TRBD1. Germline trimming cut 0 bases from V and 2 bases from J; bases unmatched to any gene: 3. This CDR3 is built from 15 residues. Germline loops: CDR1 SGDLS, CDR2 YYNGEE. CDR3: CASSVDGQGNTEAFF. Here the CDR3 DNA reads TGTGCCAGCAGCGTAGACGGACAGGGAAACACTGAAGCTTTCTTT. The full variable domain, in which reference TRBV9 and TRBJ1-1 provide the parts outside the CDR3, is DSGVTQTPKHLITATGQRVTLRCSPRSGDLSVYWYQQSLDQGLQFLIQYYNGEERAKGNILERFSAQQFPDLHSELNLSSLELGDSALYFCASSVDGQGNTEAFFGQGTRLTVV.